This TCR beta chain was identified in a study of blood T cell repertoires in COVID-19. Looking at the study overall: COVID-19 samples, acute and convalescent, were from the United States, Italy and Spain. T cells, B-cell-depleted T cells, or PBMCs provided the cDNA or gDNA that served as material.

Methods used by the authors: It was from reference gene primer amplification that nucleated cell counts were estimated. Assay: immunoSEQ multiplex PCR; the TCRdb copy retains only in-frame clones and omits some. The DNA gave D and trimming, while V, J and clone size come from that table. The sample yields tens of thousands of clones, 65% to 90% seen once. The V segment lost 5 bases and the J segment 9 bases; nucleotides outside the gene matches: 15. The CDR3 length is 18 residues. Germline CDR1 is MNHEY and CDR2 is SVGEGT. The rearrangement joins TRBV6-2 or TRBV6-3 to TRBJ1-6, with 11 bases that match TRBD1. Sequencing was done on a sample of peripheral blood. This clonotype was sampled from a human donor in a cohort sampled during active COVID-19. The CDR3 nucleotides read TGTGCCAGCAGTCGTGGACAGGGGGCACTTGGCACCGGTTCACCCCTCCACTTT. Its translation is CASSRGQGALGTGSPLHF.